Each of the 26 T cell receptor beta chains below was sequenced from the same sample in a study of blood T cell repertoires in COVID-19. Data came from immunoSEQ multiplex PCR; TCRdb stores just in-frame clones and leaves some out. The sample contains 200,000 to 300,000 clones, roughly 76% of which appear only once. Specimen: peripheral blood. All receptors come from an elderly woman with COVID-19, enrolled during active disease.

The J gene is TRBJ2-7, the V gene TRBV6-5; a weak D match, TRBD2 (6 bases). The germline CDR1 and CDR2 sequences are MNHEY and SVGAGI. The V end lost 0 bases, the J end lost 5 bases, and 14 bases lay between the germline ends. The CDR3 consists of 15 residues. CDR3 nucleotides: TGTGCCAGCAGTTACTCGACTAGTAGTACTCACGAGCAGTACTTC. It translates to CASSYSTSSTHEQYF.

The chain joins TRBV9 to TRBJ1-6, with no clear D. V shed 4 bases and J shed 6 bases, with 11 bases lying between them. Germline V CDR1 and CDR2: SGDLS, YYNGEE. The CDR3 covers 14 residues. The CDR3: CASSFRQANSPLHF. The CDR3 DNA is TGTGCCAGCAGCTTCCGACAAGCTAATTCACCCCTCCACTTT. The full variable domain, rest sourced from reference TRBV9 and TRBJ1-6, is DSGVTQTPKHLITATGQRVTLRCSPRSGDLSVYWYQQSLDQGLQFLIQYYNGEERAKGNILERFSAQQFPDLHSELNLSSLELGDSALYFCASSFRQANSPLHFGNGTRLTVT.

The J gene is TRBJ1-6, the V gene TRBV4-3, with D unclear. Trimming removed 1 base from V and 7 bases from J, with 5 bases in between. Germline loops: CDR1 LGHNA, CDR2 YSLEER. The CDR3 has 13 residues. In nucleotides, the CDR3 is TGCGCCAGCAGCCAAGCCCTAAATTCACCCCTCCACTTT. This gives the protein CASSQALNSPLHF.

The chain has TRBV19 and TRBJ2-1; 10 positions match TRBD2. Germline trimming cut 5 bases from V and 3 bases from J; bases unmatched to any gene: 4. This CDR3 comprises 15 residues. Germline V gene sequence: CDR1 LNHDA, CDR2 SQIVND (reference sequence). Written as DNA, the CDR3 is TGTGCCAGTAGTTTAAGCGGGGGGGACTACAATGAGCAGTTCTTC. Translating it yields CASSLSGGDYNEQFF.

This chain uses TRBV3-1 (or the pseudogene TRBV3-2) with TRBJ2-6, with TRBD1 matching 7 bases. The CDR3 runs to 16 residues. V shed 4 bases and J 1 base; nucleotides not matched to a gene: 4. Germline CDR1 is LGHDT and CDR2 is YNNKEL (reference sequence). The CDR3 here is CASSLRQGSGANVLTF. In nucleotides, the CDR3 is TGTGCCAGCAGCCTTCGACAGGGATCTGGGGCCAACGTCCTGACTTTC.

In this sample, this clone turned up once. V gene TRBV6-5 combines with J gene TRBJ1-5, with D possibly TRBD1 on 5 matching bases. The CDR3 has 14 amino acids. Germline CDR1 MNHEY, CDR2 SVGAGI. V was trimmed by 2 bases and J by 7 bases, leaving 12 bases between them. For the CDR3, the DNA is TGTGCCAGCAGTTACAGGCAGGGAAGCCAGCCCCAGCATTTT. Translating it yields CASSYRQGSQPQHF.

This clone came up a few times. The rearrangement links TRBV6-1 to TRBJ1-6; no firm D call. With 3 bases removed from V and 6 bases from J, the gap between germline ends came to 12 bases. Germline CDR1 MNHNS, CDR2 SASEGT. This CDR3 is built from 15 residues. This CDR3 is CASSDDVAFNSPLHF. CDR3 sequence (DNA): TGTGCCAGCAGTGACGACGTAGCTTTTAATTCACCCCTCCACTTT.

The CDR3 nucleotides read TGTGCCACCAGTGGTTCTAGCGGGGGGGATAATACGCAGTATTTT. This codes for CATSGSSGGDNTQYF. The genes are TRBV24-1 and TRBJ2-3; TRBD2 matches at 12 bases. This CDR3 spans 15 amino acids. Losses at the gene ends were 5 bases for V and 7 bases for J; bases not matched to a gene: 6. The germline V gene has CDR1 KGHDR and CDR2 SFDVKD.

The J gene is TRBJ1-1, the V gene TRBV14; D is ambiguous. This CDR3 comprises 13 residues. Trimming removed 1 base at V and 5 bases at J, with 8 bases between. The germline V gene encodes CDR1 SGHDN and CDR2 FVKESK. This CDR3 is CASSQGQKTEAFF. The DNA for the CDR3 is TGTGCCAGCAGCCAAGGTCAGAAAACTGAAGCTTTCTTT.

J is TRBJ1-2 and V is TRBV28; 8 nucleotides line up with TRBD1. This CDR3 spans 17 amino acids. V lost 7 bases to trimming and J lost 4 bases; unmatched junction nucleotides: 17. Germline V gene sequence: CDR1 MDHEN, CDR2 SYDVKM. CDR3 loop: CASTRITGGLFVYGYTF. The DNA of the CDR3 is TGTGCCAGCACTAGAATCACAGGGGGGTTATTTGTCTATGGCTACACCTTC.

This clone has just one count. The chain links TRBV27 to TRBJ1-2; D gene ambiguous. Germline lookup yields CDR1 MNHEY and CDR2 SMNVEV (reference sequence). Trimming took off 2 bases at V and 5 bases at J, with 18 bases between the two ends. This CDR3 is 16 amino acids long. The CDR3 protein is CASSLSAPGGPYGYTF. The CDR3 DNA reads as TGTGCCAGCAGTTTAAGTGCCCCCGGTGGTCCGTATGGCTACACCTTC.

As DNA, the CDR3 is TGTGCCAGCAGTGAAGCGCCCACAGGGTACGAGCAGTACTTC. Translating it yields CASSEAPTGYEQYF. V is TRBV6-1 and J is TRBJ2-7, with D tentatively TRBD1 (6 bases). The germline CDR1 and CDR2 sequences are MNHNS and SASEGT. The ends were cut back, 0 bases at V and 4 bases at J, with 10 bases in the middle. CDR3 length: 14 residues.

V and J are TRBV19 and TRBJ1-1, with D perhaps TRBD1 (6 bases). Germline V gene sequence: CDR1 LNHDA, CDR2 SQIVND (reference sequence). V shed 5 bases and J shed 5 bases, with 21 bases lying between them. This CDR3 has 16 amino acids. CDR3 DNA: TGTGCCAGTAGTGTCAGGGGCCCGAGGGGAGGGACTGAAGCTTTCTTT. It is translated as CASSVRGPRGGTEAFF.

The V call is TRBV2, the J call TRBJ1-2; D gene unclear. The CDR3 is 12 residues long. Trimming stripped 1 base from V and 4 bases from J, with 4 bases between. The germline V gene encodes CDR1 SNHLY and CDR2 FYNNEI. The CDR3 loop reads CASSEDLYGYTF. The CDR3 coding sequence is TGTGCCAGCAGTGAAGATCTCTATGGCTACACCTTC.

This clone occurred once. The V gene is TRBV6-5, the J gene TRBJ1-1; unclear D gene. Trimming removed 6 bases at V and 2 bases at J, with 7 bases between. The CDR3 is made up of 12 amino acids. Germline CDR1 reads MNHEY; CDR2 reads SVGAGI. This CDR3 reads CASSTLNTEAFF. CDR3 bases: TGTGCCAGCAGCACGCTAAACACTGAAGCTTTCTTT.

This chain links TRBV2 with TRBJ1-4; D is undetermined. This CDR3 spans 12 amino acids. V lost 4 bases and J 8 bases, leaving 8 bases between the germline ends. Germline V lookup: CDR1 SNHLY, CDR2 FYNNEI. The CDR3 reads CASSVVEEKLFF. The CDR3 DNA is TGTGCCAGCAGTGTGGTGGAGGAAAAACTGTTTTTT.

The chain combines TRBV7-2 with TRBJ1-1; a weak D match, TRBD1 (5 bases). Germline CDR1 is SGHTA and CDR2 is FQGNSA. Trimming pared 1 base from V and 7 bases from J, leaving 16 bases between. CDR3 length: 15 amino acids. The CDR3 spells CASSLVLGRGGEAFF. The CDR3 DNA sequence: TGTGCCAGCAGCTTAGTATTGGGACGGGGGGGTGAAGCTTTCTTT. The full variable domain, completed using reference TRBV7-2 and TRBJ1-1, is GAGVSQSPSNKVTEKGKDVELRCDPISGHTALYWYRQSLGQGLEFLIYFQGNSAPDKSGLPSDRFSAERTGGSVSTLTIQRTQQEDSAVYLCASSLVLGRGGEAFFGQGTRLTVV.

This chain links TRBV15 with TRBJ2-5; a weak D match, TRBD1 (6 bases). CDR3 size: 12 residues. V dropped 4 bases and J dropped 4 bases, with 7 bases sitting between them. Germline V gene sequence: CDR1 LNHNV, CDR2 YYDKDF (reference sequence). CDR3: CATSKDRETQYF. CDR3 sequence (DNA): TGTGCCACCAGCAAGGACAGAGAGACCCAGTACTTC.

The chain couples TRBV15 to TRBJ1-5, with TRBD1 identical over 10 bases. The CDR3 extends over 15 amino acids. V lost 9 bases and J lost 3; bases outside the gene matches: 8. In germline, CDR1 is LNHNV, CDR2 YYDKDF (reference sequence). This CDR3 reads CATRRGQGNNQPQHF. CDR3 sequence (DNA): TGTGCCACTAGGAGGGGACAGGGGAACAATCAGCCCCAGCATTTT.

The chain couples TRBV27 to TRBJ1-5; a weak D match, TRBD1 (6 bases). The CDR3 consists of 16 residues. Looked up from germline, CDR1 is MNHEY and CDR2 is SMNVEV (reference sequence). Between the trimmed V and J ends, which lost 6 bases and 2 bases, there was a span of 17 bases. CDR3 sequence: CASSPMGAEGNQPQHF. The DNA for the CDR3 is TGTGCCAGCAGCCCGATGGGGGCGGAGGGCAATCAGCCCCAGCATTTT.

The chain joins TRBV6-6 to TRBJ2-3, with 12 positions matching TRBD2. The V segment lost 10 bases and the J segment 6 bases; nucleotides outside the gene matches: 5. CDR1 and CDR2 (germline): MNHNY, SVGAGI (reference sequence). The CDR3 spans 13 residues. Here the CDR3 reads CATRTSGTDTQYF. The CDR3 DNA sequence: TGTGCCACCCGGACTAGCGGGACCGATACGCAGTATTTT.

This clone came up a few times. Here the CDR3 reads CASSERGTVSPLHF. CDR3 nucleotide sequence: TGTGCCAGCAGCGAAAGAGGGACAGTTTCACCCCTCCACTTT. The V call is TRBV7-8, the J call TRBJ1-6; 7 bases map to TRBD1. The length of the CDR3 is 14 residues. Trimming cost V 5 bases and J 9 bases; bases outside gene matches: 7. Germline V gene data show CDR1 as SGHVS and CDR2 as FQNEAQ.

V and J are TRBV9 and TRBJ2-7, with 8 bases identical to TRBD1. The germline gives CDR1 SGDLS, CDR2 YYNGEE. The CDR3 contains 15 residues. The trim removed 0 bases at V and 2 bases at J, leaving 4 bases unmatched. The CDR3 coding sequence is TGTGCCAGCAGCGTAGGACAGGGGAGGACCTACGAGCAGTACTTC. Amino acid sequence: CASSVGQGRTYEQYF.

This chain links TRBV29-1 with TRBJ1-1; 7 nucleotides agree with TRBD1. Trimming at V came to 5 bases and at J to 0 bases, leaving 9 bases not matched to a gene. Germline V gives CDR1 SQVTM, CDR2 ANQGSEA. The CDR3 sequence is 15 residues long. The CDR3 reads CSVSRTGSMNTEAFF. The CDR3 DNA reads TGCAGCGTTTCGAGGACAGGCAGCATGAACACTGAAGCTTTCTTT.

This chain links TRBV6-2 or TRBV6-3 with TRBJ2-3; 10 nucleotides align to TRBD2. J lost 8 bases, V lost 6 bases, and 11 bases had no gene match. CDR1 and CDR2 (germline): MNHEY, SVGEGT. The CDR3 runs to 15 residues. The CDR3: CASSPRSGGAGTQYF. The CDR3 nucleotides are TGTGCCAGCAGCCCTCGGAGCGGGGGGGCCGGTACGCAGTATTTT.

The V gene is TRBV5-1, the J gene TRBJ1-1; D gene ambiguous. The V gene's germline CDR1 is SGHRS and CDR2 YFSETQ. The CDR3 is 13 residues long. V was trimmed by 4 bases and J by 6 bases, leaving 13 bases between them. The CDR3 region is CASSGGPSSEAFF. The CDR3 bases are TGCGCCAGCAGCGGCGGGCCTTCATCTGAAGCTTTCTTT. The whole variable domain, filled in from reference TRBV5-1 and TRBJ1-1, reads KAGVTQTPRYLIKTRGQQVTLSCSPISGHRSVSWYQQTPGQGLQFLFEYFSETQRNKGNFPGRFSGRQFSNSRSEMNVSTLELGDSALYLCASSGGPSSEAFFGQGTRLTVV.